These 10 T cell receptor beta chains were all obtained from the same sample, sequenced in a study of blood T cell repertoires in COVID-19. The table came from immunoSEQ multiplex PCR; TCRdb's copy has only in-frame clones and leaves some out. Of about 88,000 clones in the sample, roughly 87% were seen once. The sample taken for sequencing was peripheral blood. The receptors shown here come from a male donor with acute or convalescent COVID-19.

The chain carries TRBV5-4 and TRBJ1-2; 7 bases fit TRBD1. The ends lost 4 bases at V and 7 bases at J; junction bases unmatched: 7. Germline CDR1 reads SGHNT; CDR2 reads YYREEE (reference sequence). The CDR3 runs 13 residues. CDR3 nucleotides: TGTGCCAGCAGCCCCAAACAGGGGCTTGGCTACACCTTC. Amino acids: CASSPKQGLGYTF.

This rearrangement joins TRBV5-4 to TRBJ1-6; the match to TRBD1 covers 9 bases. The CDR3 runs to 14 residues. The trim removed 0 bases at V and 9 bases at J, leaving 1 base unmatched. Germline CDR1 and CDR2: SGHNT and YYREEE (reference sequence). CDR3 amino acids: CASSLDRGLSPLHF. The CDR3 DNA reads TGTGCCAGCAGCTTGGACAGGGGGCTTTCACCCCTCCACTTT.

This sequence joins TRBV5-1 and TRBJ1-2; the D is unclear. With 0 bases removed from V and 8 bases from J, the gap between germline ends came to 14 bases. This CDR3 has 14 amino acids. Germline-derived CDR1 and CDR2 are SGHRS and YFSETQ. Here the CDR3 reads CASSLAMGEDGYTF. CDR3 sequence (DNA): TGCGCCAGCAGCTTGGCAATGGGAGAAGACGGCTACACCTTC.

The chain links TRBV19 to TRBJ1-3; possible D gene TRBD1, 5 bases. Trimming took off 3 bases at V and 3 bases at J, with 9 bases between the two ends. Germline V gene data show CDR1 as LNHDA and CDR2 as SQIVND (reference sequence). The CDR3 runs 14 residues. CDR3 region: CASSISTVGNTIYF. CDR3 DNA sequence: TGTGCCAGTAGTATCTCGACAGTTGGAAACACCATATATTTT.

The genes are TRBV9 and TRBJ1-5; D gene ambiguous. CDR3 length: 14 amino acids. Germline V gene data show CDR1 as SGDLS and CDR2 as YYNGEE. V was shortened by 0 bases and J by 4 bases, with 8 bases between the two germline ends. CDR3 protein: CASSVDASNQPQHF. Here the CDR3 DNA reads TGTGCCAGCAGCGTAGATGCGTCTAATCAGCCCCAGCATTTT.

The rearrangement uses TRBV3-1 (or the pseudogene TRBV3-2) and TRBJ2-5; a weak D match, TRBD1 (5 bases). The germline V and J ends were trimmed by 1 base and 6 bases, with 18 bases remaining between them. The CDR3 length is 16 residues. Per germline, CDR1 LGHDT and CDR2 YNNKEL (reference sequence). CDR3 sequence: CASSQGRGRVMKTQYF. In DNA form, the CDR3 reads TGTGCCAGCAGCCAAGGTCGCGGCAGGGTGATGAAGACCCAGTACTTC.

The chain combines TRBV19 with TRBJ1-5, with 9 bases aligning to TRBD1. This CDR3 is built from 16 residues. V was clipped by 1 base and J by 5 bases; unmatched bases: 6. Per germline, CDR1 LNHDA and CDR2 SQIVND (reference sequence). CDR3 residues: CASSIAEQGADQPQHF. CDR3 DNA: TGTGCCAGTAGTATAGCTGAACAGGGGGCCGATCAGCCCCAGCATTTT.

V gene TRBV20-1 combines with J gene TRBJ2-3; D may be TRBD1 (6 bases). Per the germline V gene, CDR1 is DFQATT and CDR2 is SNEGSKA (reference sequence). The V and J ends lost 3 bases and 3 bases respectively, with 13 bases between them. The length of the CDR3 is 14 residues. The CDR3 DNA reads as TGCAGTGCTAGTCTGGGGGCGCGAACAGATACGCAGTATTTT. It codes for CSASLGARTDTQYF.

The chain carries TRBV15 and TRBJ1-2; weak D call: TRBD1 (6 bases). CDR3 length: 14 amino acids. Germline lookup yields CDR1 LNHNV and CDR2 YYDKDF (reference sequence). V was cut by 3 bases and J by 1 base, with 9 bases left in between. Here the CDR3 DNA reads TGTGCCACCAGCAGCGGACAGCATAACTATGGCTACACCTTC. It is translated as CATSSGQHNYGYTF.

The CDR3 nucleotides are TGCGCCAGCAGCCAATACACTAGCGGGATATACAATGAGCAGTTCTTC. As protein: CASSQYTSGIYNEQFF. The V call is TRBV4-1, the J call TRBJ2-1, with 10 nucleotides matching TRBD2. Germline V gene sequence: CDR1 MGHRA, CDR2 YSYEKL. The V and J ends lost 2 bases and 4 bases, in that order; junction bases with no gene match: 5. The CDR3 has 16 residues.